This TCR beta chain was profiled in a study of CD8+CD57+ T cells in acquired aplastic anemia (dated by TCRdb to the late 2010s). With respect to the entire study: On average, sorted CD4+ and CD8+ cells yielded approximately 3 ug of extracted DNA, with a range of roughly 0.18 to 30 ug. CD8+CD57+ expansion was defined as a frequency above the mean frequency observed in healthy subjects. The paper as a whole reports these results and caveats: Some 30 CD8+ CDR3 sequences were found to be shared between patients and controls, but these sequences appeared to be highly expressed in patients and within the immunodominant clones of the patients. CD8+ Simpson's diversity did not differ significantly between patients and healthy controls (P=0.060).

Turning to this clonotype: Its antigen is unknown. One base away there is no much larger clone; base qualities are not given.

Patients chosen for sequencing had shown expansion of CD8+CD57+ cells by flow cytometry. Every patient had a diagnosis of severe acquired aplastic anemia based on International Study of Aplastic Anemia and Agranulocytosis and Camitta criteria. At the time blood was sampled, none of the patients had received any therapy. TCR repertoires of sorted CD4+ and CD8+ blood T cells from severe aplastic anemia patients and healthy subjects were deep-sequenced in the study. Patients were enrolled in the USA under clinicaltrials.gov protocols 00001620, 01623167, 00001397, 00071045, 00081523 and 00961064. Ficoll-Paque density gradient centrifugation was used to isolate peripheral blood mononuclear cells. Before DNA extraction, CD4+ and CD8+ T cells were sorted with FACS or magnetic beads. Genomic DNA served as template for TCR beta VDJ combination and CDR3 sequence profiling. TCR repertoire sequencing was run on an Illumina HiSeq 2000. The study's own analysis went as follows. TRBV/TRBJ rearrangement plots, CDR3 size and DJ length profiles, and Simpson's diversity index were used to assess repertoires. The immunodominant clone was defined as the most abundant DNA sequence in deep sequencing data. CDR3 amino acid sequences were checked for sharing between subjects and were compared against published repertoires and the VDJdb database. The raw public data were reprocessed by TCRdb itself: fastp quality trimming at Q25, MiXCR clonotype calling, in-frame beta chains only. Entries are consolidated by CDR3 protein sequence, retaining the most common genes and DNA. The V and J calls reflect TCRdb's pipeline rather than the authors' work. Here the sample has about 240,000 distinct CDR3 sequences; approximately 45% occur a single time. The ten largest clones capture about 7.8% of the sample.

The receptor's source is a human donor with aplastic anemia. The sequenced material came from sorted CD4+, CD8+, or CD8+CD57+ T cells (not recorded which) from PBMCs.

The nucleotide sequence reads as follows: TGTGCCAGCAGCTCGGGCCCGGGAGGTGGAAACACCATATATTTT. This is translated as CASSSGPGGGNTIYF. The chain couples TRBV7-9 to TRBJ1-3; the D gene remains uncertain. CDR1 and CDR2 were assigned from the germline V gene (reference sequence) as SEHNR and FQNEAQ. V drops 4 bases and J drops 3 bases, leaving 13 bases in between. The CDR3 sequence holds 15 residues, the cysteine and phenylalanine included. Here the CDR3 DNA is all that survives: 45 bases in frame from base 1.